This TCR beta chain is from a study of vaccination and CD4 T cells after COVID-19. An Oncomine TCR Beta short-read assay was used to sequence the DNA from cultured CD4+ T cells. TCRdb itself ran the PCR reads through MiXCR, one entry per CDR3 protein. The sample records around 9,700 distinct CDR3 sequences, 25% being singletons. On this clonotype itself: What it binds is not known.

Trimming shortened V by 5 bases and J by 4 bases, and 16 bases separated the two germline ends. The CDR3 length is 15 residues. In germline, CDR1 is MDHEN, CDR2 SYDVKM. The treatment was: approximately nine-day PBMC culture with coronavirus spike peptide pools or control peptides (ViraFEST assay). The origin of this receptor is a human donor who had recovered from COVID-19. The rearrangement links TRBV28 to TRBJ2-3, with D unclear. This specimen consisted of CD4+ T cells from blood, cultured in vitro, obtained after SARS-CoV-2 vaccination. CDR3 protein: CASSEVLGRADTQYF. As DNA, the CDR3 is TGTGCCAGCAGTGAAGTATTGGGAAGGGCAGATACGCAGTATTTT.